Following are 27 T cell receptor beta chains from one sample sequenced in a study of identical twins. One entry per CDR3 protein results from TCRdb running MiXCR on the 5' RACE reads. The sample shows 250,000 or so distinct CDR3 sequences, roughly 7% of them seen only once. These sequences were also reported in another study, on yellow fever vaccine responses in identical twins.

The sample comprised memory (CD45RO+) T cells sorted from blood. The receptors stem from a young woman in good health.

The chain links TRBV27 to TRBJ2-5; either TRBD1 or TRBD2 may fit D (5 bases each). This CDR3 has 13 residues. V was trimmed by 4 bases and J by 7 bases, leaving 13 bases between them. Germline V lookup: CDR1 MNHEY, CDR2 SMNVEV (reference sequence). CDR3 amino acids: CASSWGWGRTQYF. CDR3 coding DNA: TGTGCCAGCAGTTGGGGCTGGGGACGGACCCAGTACTTC.

The chain recombines TRBV10-3 with TRBJ2-5; 7 bases agree with TRBD2. Germline lookup yields CDR1 ENHRY and CDR2 SYGVKD. The V gene end was trimmed by 6 bases and the J gene end by 5 bases; junction bases not matched to a gene: 12. CDR3 length: 15 residues. For the CDR3, the DNA is TGTGCCATCAGGAGCTCCAGGGAGGGCCTCGAGACCCAGTACTTC. Amino acids: CAIRSSREGLETQYF.

This clonotype was seen ten or more times. J is TRBJ2-5 and V is TRBV9; 7 nucleotides line up with TRBD1. The CDR3 has 16 amino acids. Trimming cost V 0 bases and J 1 base; bases outside gene matches: 6. The germline V gene encodes CDR1 SGDLS and CDR2 YYNGEE. CDR3 nucleotide sequence: TGTGCCAGCAGCGTAGGGACAGGCGGCCTCCAAGAGACCCAGTACTTC. It yields the protein CASSVGTGGLQETQYF.

This clonotype was detected a few times. This sequence joins TRBV7-9 and TRBJ2-3; unclear D gene. The germline V gene has CDR1 SEHNR and CDR2 FQNEAQ (reference sequence). This CDR3 is built from 14 residues. V lost 2 bases to trimming and J lost 5 bases, with 11 bases between them. The CDR3 nucleotides are TGTGCCAGCAGCTTACCCCTACCAGAAGATACGCAGTATTTT. Amino acid sequence: CASSLPLPEDTQYF. Supplemented by reference TRBV7-9 and TRBJ2-3, the full variable domain reads DTGVSQNPRHKITKRGQNVTFRCDPISEHNRLYWYRQTLGQGPEFLTYFQNEAQLEKSRLLSDRFSAERPKGSFSTLEIQRTEQGDSAMYLCASSLPLPEDTQYFGPGTRLTVL.

This clonotype was counted ten times or more. The V and J genes are TRBV12-3 or TRBV12-4 and TRBJ2-1; 11 bases agree with TRBD2. The CDR3 extends over 16 amino acids. The junction had 11 bases not matched to a gene; V was cut back by 6 bases and J by 7 bases. The CDR3: CASRFLAGGSVNEQFF. DNA for the CDR3: TGTGCCAGCAGATTTCTAGCGGGAGGTTCCGTTAATGAGCAGTTCTTC.

This clonotype was counted only a few times. The chain employs TRBV6-5 and TRBJ1-4; D may be TRBD1 (5 bases). Germline CDR1 is MNHEY and CDR2 is SVGAGI. Trimming removed 0 bases at V and 10 bases at J, with 12 bases between. CDR3 length: 14 residues. The CDR3 DNA follows: TGTGCCAGCAGTTACTCGGGGCGGGCAGGAAAACTGTTTTTT. Translating it yields CASSYSGRAGKLFF.

This chain connects TRBV6-1 to TRBJ2-5; a possible D gene is TRBD2 (5 bases). The V and J ends lost 7 bases and 1 base respectively, with 13 bases between them. Germline CDR1 and CDR2: MNHNS and SASEGT. The CDR3 contains 14 residues. The CDR3 sequence: CASNLDRGQETQYF. As DNA, the CDR3 is TGTGCCAGCAACCTGGACCGGGGCCAAGAGACCCAGTACTTC.

With respect to this clonotype: This may be a read error: a much more frequent sequence differs by one nucleotide. The CDR3 bases are TGTGCCACTAGAGATGAGGGAGTGGGAGAGCAGTTCTTC. Its protein product is CATRDEGVGEQFF. This chain connects TRBV24-1 to TRBJ2-1; D is possibly TRBD2 (5 bases). The CDR3 runs to 13 residues. The V and J ends lost 10 bases and 10 bases respectively, with 19 bases between them. CDR1 is KGHDR, CDR2 SFDVKD, per germline.

This clonotype was observed a handful of times. The chain carries TRBV5-1 and TRBJ1-2; 8 nucleotides line up with TRBD1. Germline V lookup: CDR1 SGHRS, CDR2 YFSETQ. The CDR3 is made up of 14 amino acids. Unmatched junction bases numbered 6, after V lost 4 bases and J lost 4 bases. As DNA, the CDR3 is TGCGCCAGCAGCGAGGACAGGGCGGCCTATGGCTACACCTTC. Its translation: CASSEDRAAYGYTF.

This clonotype was counted only a few times. V is TRBV5-8 and J is TRBJ2-5; possibly TRBD2 for D (5 bases). V lost 4 bases and J lost 3, with 13 bases in between. Germline V gene sequence: CDR1 SGHTS, CDR2 YDEGEE. The CDR3 spans 14 residues. CDR3 nucleotides: TGTGCCAGCAGCCCGAGGGCGCAGGAAGAGACCCAGTACTTC. Protein sequence: CASSPRAQEETQYF.

The chain couples TRBV29-1 to TRBJ2-1; 8 bases match TRBD1. The germline V gene encodes CDR1 SQVTM and CDR2 ANQGSEA. Germline trimming cut 7 bases from V and 8 bases from J; bases unmatched to any gene: 7. CDR3 size: 12 residues. Here the CDR3 reads CSGKQGVYEQFF. In nucleotides, the CDR3 is TGCAGCGGGAAACAGGGGGTCTATGAGCAGTTCTTC.

This clonotype was counted only a few times. The chain uses TRBV20-1 and TRBJ2-5; D gene ambiguous. Germline CDR1 is DFQATT and CDR2 is SNEGSKA (reference sequence). The CDR3 length is 11 residues. V gave up 2 bases and J gave up 7 bases, with 8 bases separating them. The CDR3 DNA is TGCAGTGCTAGACTCGGTGGGACCCAGTACTTC. Translation gives CSARLGGTQYF.

This clonotype occurred a few times. The CDR3 here is CASSMRAGNYEQYF. CDR3 sequence (DNA): TGTGCCAGCAGCATGAGAGCGGGGAACTACGAGCAGTACTTC. The chain is built from TRBV7-8 and TRBJ2-7; 7 bases are a match to TRBD2. Germline CDR1 SGHVS, CDR2 FQNEAQ. V lost 5 bases, J lost 3 bases, and 7 bases stayed unmatched. The CDR3 has 14 amino acids.

This clonotype was observed at least ten times. The rearrangement links TRBV10-3 to TRBJ1-3; no clear D gene. There are 15 residues in the CDR3. The V end was cut by 0 bases, the J end by 1 base, with 7 bases between. Looked up from germline, CDR1 is ENHRY and CDR2 is SYGVKD. CDR3 sequence reads: CAISESLVSGNTIYF. The CDR3, as DNA: TGTGCCATCAGTGAGTCTTTGGTTTCTGGAAACACCATATATTTT.

The sample holds many counts of this clonotype. The genes are TRBV25-1 and TRBJ2-2; unclear D gene. CDR1 is MGHDK, CDR2 SYGVNS, per germline. The CDR3 is made up of 14 amino acids. V was shortened by 4 bases and J by 8 bases, with 14 bases between the two germline ends. The CDR3, as DNA: TGTGCCAGCAGTGCCCACGGCCCTTTAGGGGAGCTGTTTTTT. Translating it yields CASSAHGPLGELFF.

This clonotype was seen only a few times. The gene calls are TRBV10-3 and TRBJ2-3; D is undetermined. The germline CDR1 and CDR2 sequences are ENHRY and SYGVKD. The CDR3 consists of 13 residues. The V gene lost 5 bases and the J gene lost 2 bases, with 8 bases spanning the gap. The CDR3 reads CAISLDDTDTQYF. CDR3 nucleotides: TGTGCCATCAGTTTAGATGACACAGATACGCAGTATTTT.

This clonotype was observed a handful of times. The V gene is TRBV7-2, the J gene TRBJ2-1, with TRBD2 matching over 10 bases. The junction had 10 bases not matched to a gene; V was cut back by 5 bases and J by 9 bases. CDR1 is SGHTA, CDR2 FQGNSA, per germline. There are 15 residues in the CDR3. Here the CDR3 reads CASSPRGLAGVEQFF. The CDR3 region has the DNA TGTGCCAGCAGCCCCCGTGGGCTAGCGGGAGTTGAGCAGTTCTTC.

This sequence joins TRBV10-3 and TRBJ2-1, with TRBD2 matching 16 bases. The CDR3 is 16 residues long. From germline, CDR1 is ENHRY and CDR2 SYGVKD. Trimming cost V 8 bases and J 9 bases; bases outside gene matches: 10. The CDR3 coding sequence is TGTGCCATCCATCCCGGGACTAGCGGGAGGGCCGGTGAGCAGTTCTTC. Amino acid sequence: CAIHPGTSGRAGEQFF.

This clonotype was found a few times. The chain links TRBV2 to TRBJ2-5, with a weak D call TRBD2 (6 bases). The CDR3 totals 14 residues. Trimming shortened V by 7 bases and J by 9 bases, and 21 bases separated the two germline ends. Germline V lookup: CDR1 SNHLY, CDR2 FYNNEI. The CDR3 here is CASNGGDSGGAQYF. Written as DNA, the CDR3 is TGTGCCAGCAATGGGGGAGACTCAGGAGGGGCCCAGTACTTC.

This clonotype was detected only a few times. Written as DNA, the CDR3 is TGTGCCAGCAGCAACGCCGGGGGACCTTCGAGCAATCAGCCCCAGCATTTT. This gives the protein CASSNAGGPSSNQPQHF. The chain recombines TRBV7-2 with TRBJ1-5; maybe TRBD1 (5 bases). Between the trimmed V and J ends, which lost 5 bases and 1 base, there was a span of 18 bases. This CDR3 is 17 amino acids long. Germline loops: CDR1 SGHTA, CDR2 FQGNSA.

At least ten counts were recorded for this clonotype. V and J are TRBV7-2 and TRBJ2-2, with D hard to call. CDR3 size: 13 residues. Germline V gives CDR1 SGHTA, CDR2 FQGNSA. V was shortened by 4 bases and J by 0 bases, with 3 bases between the two germline ends. CDR3 loop: CASSYPNTGELFF. DNA for the CDR3: TGTGCCAGCAGCTACCCGAACACCGGGGAGCTGTTTTTT.

CDR3 in amino acids: CASSQDSLYNEQFF. The CDR3 DNA sequence: TGTGCCAGCAGTCAGGACAGTCTCTACAATGAGCAGTTCTTC. The J gene is TRBJ2-1, the V gene TRBV6-1, with D possibly being TRBD1 (6 bases). CDR1 MNHNS and CDR2 SASEGT come from the germline V gene. Between the trimmed V and J ends, which lost 5 bases and 3 bases, there was a span of 11 bases. The CDR3 is 14 amino acids.

V and J are TRBV5-5 and TRBJ2-1; D tentatively fits TRBD1 or TRBD2 (5 bases each). V lost 0 bases and J lost 5, with 9 bases in between. The CDR3 is made up of 14 amino acids. Germline CDR1 SGHKS, CDR2 YYEKEE (reference sequence). The chain's CDR3 is CASSLGGKNNEQFF. CDR3 bases: TGTGCCAGCAGCTTGGGGGGGAAAAACAATGAGCAGTTCTTC. The variable domain in full, with the rest retrieved from reference TRBV5-5 and TRBJ2-1, is DAGVTQSPTHLIKTRGQQVTLRCSPISGHKSVSWYQQVLGQGPQFIFQYYEKEERGRGNFPDRFSARQFPNYSSELNVNALLLGDSALYLCASSLGGKNNEQFFGPGTRLTVL.

In its sample, this clonotype was seen a few times. The V gene is TRBV6-5, the J gene TRBJ2-5, with 12 bases matching TRBD2. The CDR3 has 16 amino acids. Germline-derived CDR1 and CDR2 are MNHEY and SVGAGI. The V and J ends lost 2 bases and 2 bases, in that order; junction bases with no gene match: 3. The CDR3 region is CASSYGLAGSQETQYF. In nucleotides, the CDR3 is TGTGCCAGCAGTTACGGACTAGCGGGGTCACAAGAGACCCAGTACTTC.

The chain has TRBV7-6 and TRBJ2-1, with TRBD1 matching 9 bases. The J segment lost 7 bases and the V segment lost 5 bases, leaving 12 bases of the junction unmatched. Per germline, CDR1 SGHVS and CDR2 FNYEAQ. This CDR3 region has 16 residues. The CDR3 sequence: CASSRIQDRGFNEQFF. In DNA form, the CDR3 reads TGTGCCAGCAGCCGTATTCAGGACAGGGGTTTTAATGAGCAGTTCTTC.

The gene calls are TRBV11-2 and TRBJ2-4, with D perhaps TRBD1 (6 bases). This CDR3 has 13 residues. Trimming left V 5 bases short and J 7 bases short, with 12 bases between. Germline values: CDR1 SGHAT, CDR2 FQNNGV. CDR3 residues: CASSVQGSNIQYF. The CDR3 DNA follows: TGTGCCAGCAGCGTACAGGGAAGCAACATTCAGTACTTC.

This clonotype was recorded many times. V usage is TRBV29-1 and J usage is TRBJ2-1, with 12 nucleotides matching TRBD2. The germline CDR1 and CDR2 sequences are SQVTM and ANQGSEA. The CDR3 is made up of 15 amino acids. Trimming cost V 5 bases and J 9 bases; bases outside gene matches: 11. The CDR3 DNA sequence: TGCAGCGTTCCACCCCCGGCTAGCGGGAGGGGTGAGCAGTTCTTC. Translated: CSVPPPASGRGEQFF.